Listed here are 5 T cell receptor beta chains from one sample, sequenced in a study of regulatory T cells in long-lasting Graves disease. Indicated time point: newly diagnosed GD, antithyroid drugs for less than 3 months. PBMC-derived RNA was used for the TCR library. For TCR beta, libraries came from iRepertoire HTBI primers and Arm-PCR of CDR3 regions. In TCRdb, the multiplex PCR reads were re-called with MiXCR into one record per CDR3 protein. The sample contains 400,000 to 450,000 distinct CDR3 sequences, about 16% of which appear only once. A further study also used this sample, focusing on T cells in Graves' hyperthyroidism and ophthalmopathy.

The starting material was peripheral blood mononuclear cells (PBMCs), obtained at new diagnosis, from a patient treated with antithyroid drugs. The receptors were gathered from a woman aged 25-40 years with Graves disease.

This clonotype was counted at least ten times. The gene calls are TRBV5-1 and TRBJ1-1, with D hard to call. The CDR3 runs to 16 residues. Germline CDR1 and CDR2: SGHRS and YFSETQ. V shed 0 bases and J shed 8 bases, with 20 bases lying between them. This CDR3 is CASSLEPVHARTEAFF. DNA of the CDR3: TGCGCCAGCAGCTTGGAGCCCGTTCACGCCCGGACCGAAGCTTTCTTT.

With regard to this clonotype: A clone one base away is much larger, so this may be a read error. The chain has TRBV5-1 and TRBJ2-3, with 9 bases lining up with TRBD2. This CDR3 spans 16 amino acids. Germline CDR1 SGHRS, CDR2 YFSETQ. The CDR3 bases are TGCGCCAGCAGCTTCTCACTAGCGGGTTCCACAGATACGCAGTGTTTT. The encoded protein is CASSFSLAGSTDTQCF.

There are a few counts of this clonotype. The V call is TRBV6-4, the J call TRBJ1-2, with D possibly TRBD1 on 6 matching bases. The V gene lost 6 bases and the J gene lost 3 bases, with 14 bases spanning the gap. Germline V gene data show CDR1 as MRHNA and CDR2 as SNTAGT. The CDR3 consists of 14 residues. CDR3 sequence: CASSLATGHYGYTF. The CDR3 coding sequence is TGTGCCAGCAGCCTCGCCACAGGGCACTATGGCTACACCTTC.

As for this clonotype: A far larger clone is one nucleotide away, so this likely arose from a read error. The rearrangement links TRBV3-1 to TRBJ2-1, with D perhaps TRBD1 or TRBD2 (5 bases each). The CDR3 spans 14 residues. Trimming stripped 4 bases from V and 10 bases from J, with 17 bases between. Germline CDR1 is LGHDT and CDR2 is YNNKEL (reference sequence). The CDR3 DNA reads TGTGCCAGCAGCCGACAAGGGACCCTAGACGAGCAGTTCTTC. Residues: CASSRQGTLDEQFF.

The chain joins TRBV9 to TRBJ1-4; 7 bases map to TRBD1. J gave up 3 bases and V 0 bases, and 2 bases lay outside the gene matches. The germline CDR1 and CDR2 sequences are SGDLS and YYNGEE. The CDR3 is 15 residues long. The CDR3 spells CASSVGQGANEKLFF. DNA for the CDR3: TGTGCCAGCAGCGTAGGCCAGGGGGCTAATGAAAAACTGTTTTTT. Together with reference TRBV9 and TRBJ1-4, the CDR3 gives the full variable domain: DSGVTQTPKHLITATGQRVTLRCSPRSGDLSVYWYQQSLDQGLQFLIQYYNGEERAKGNILERFSAQQFPDLHSELNLSSLELGDSALYFCASSVGQGANEKLFFGSGTQLSVL.